This T cell receptor beta chain was captured by sequencing in a study of blood T cell repertoires in COVID-19 (dated by TCRdb to the early 2020s). Background on the whole study: Samples covering the acute and convalescent phases of COVID-19 were provided by collaborators in the United States, Italy and Spain. The repertoires were made available in a free public database intended to serve as a resource for research on the immune response to SARS-CoV-2. Where HLA class I and class II types were available, the types were taken from metadata supplied by the sample provider, not from assay-based typing. The prospective study material was composed of cDNA or gDNA derived from T cells, B-cell-depleted T cells, or PBMCs. A de-identified subject ID, COVID-19 status, age in years and sex were almost always included in the sample metadata. Deeply sampled blood TCRbeta repertoires from subjects exposed to, actively infected with, or recovered from COVID-19 were included in the dataset. The samples were drawn from two sources: the first 160 participants of the ongoing ImmuneRACE study, and 1,254 subjects contributed by 6 global collaborators. The investigation overall reported the following: The amount of clinical and demographic metadata varied by source and participant and was provided uncurated.

TCRbeta CDR3 regions were amplified from genomic DNA using the immunoSEQ Assay, a bias-controlled multiplex PCR. The authors processed their data as follows. The number of nucleated cells in each sample was estimated from the amplification of reference gene primers within the assay. Sequence reads were collapsed and filtered to measure the absolute abundance of every unique TCRbeta CDR3 rearrangement. For each sample, productive Simpson clonality was calculated by taking the square root of Simpson's diversity index across productive rearrangements. The source is immuneACCESS, and TCRdb retained only in-frame sequences with V and J called. Part of the clones is not carried over; for the studies checked, unresolved V genes explain less than half of this, and the remainder is unexplained. Clonal size and the V and J genes are those of that table, whereas D and trimming came from the DNA. Present in this sample are about 380,000 clones, more than 75% of which were seen just once. The ten largest clonotypes hold 1.2% of the sample.

About this clone itself: Its antigen has not been determined. No base quality information exists; no much larger clone differs at one position.

There are 13 amino acids in the CDR3, from cysteine to phenylalanine inclusive. Only the CDR3 region is kept as DNA, spanning 39 bases read in frame from base 1. Sequences SGHRS (CDR1) and YFSETQ (CDR2) are obtained from the germline V gene. V is pared back by 4 bases and J by 3 bases, with 11 bases lying between the germline termini. Participants in the prospective study were enrolled through a virtual design, were aged roughly 18 to 100 years, and lived in 24 United States geographic areas. Cohort assignment in the prospective study relied on participant-reported clinical history from a screening survey and a study questionnaire. Recovered participants in ImmuneRACE Cohort 3 were defined as having two consecutive negative NP/OP PCR tests, clearance from a healthcare professional, or resolution of symptoms. In the prospective study, mobile phlebotomists collected whole blood, serum and a nasopharyngeal or oropharyngeal swab from each participant. Prospective study participants could optionally give additional blood draws and questionnaires over an approximately two-month period. Before DNA extraction, blood samples from the prospective study were shipped at room temperature or frozen.

The sequence came from a young woman who had recovered from COVID-19. The chain couples TRBV5-1 to TRBJ2-7; TRBD1 is a weak D gene call, 6 bases matching. The sequenced sample consisted of PBMCs or T cells enriched from blood (not recorded which). The CDR3 is CASSPGANYEQYF. The base sequence is TGCGCCAGCAGCCCAGGGGCTAACTACGAGCAGTACTTC.